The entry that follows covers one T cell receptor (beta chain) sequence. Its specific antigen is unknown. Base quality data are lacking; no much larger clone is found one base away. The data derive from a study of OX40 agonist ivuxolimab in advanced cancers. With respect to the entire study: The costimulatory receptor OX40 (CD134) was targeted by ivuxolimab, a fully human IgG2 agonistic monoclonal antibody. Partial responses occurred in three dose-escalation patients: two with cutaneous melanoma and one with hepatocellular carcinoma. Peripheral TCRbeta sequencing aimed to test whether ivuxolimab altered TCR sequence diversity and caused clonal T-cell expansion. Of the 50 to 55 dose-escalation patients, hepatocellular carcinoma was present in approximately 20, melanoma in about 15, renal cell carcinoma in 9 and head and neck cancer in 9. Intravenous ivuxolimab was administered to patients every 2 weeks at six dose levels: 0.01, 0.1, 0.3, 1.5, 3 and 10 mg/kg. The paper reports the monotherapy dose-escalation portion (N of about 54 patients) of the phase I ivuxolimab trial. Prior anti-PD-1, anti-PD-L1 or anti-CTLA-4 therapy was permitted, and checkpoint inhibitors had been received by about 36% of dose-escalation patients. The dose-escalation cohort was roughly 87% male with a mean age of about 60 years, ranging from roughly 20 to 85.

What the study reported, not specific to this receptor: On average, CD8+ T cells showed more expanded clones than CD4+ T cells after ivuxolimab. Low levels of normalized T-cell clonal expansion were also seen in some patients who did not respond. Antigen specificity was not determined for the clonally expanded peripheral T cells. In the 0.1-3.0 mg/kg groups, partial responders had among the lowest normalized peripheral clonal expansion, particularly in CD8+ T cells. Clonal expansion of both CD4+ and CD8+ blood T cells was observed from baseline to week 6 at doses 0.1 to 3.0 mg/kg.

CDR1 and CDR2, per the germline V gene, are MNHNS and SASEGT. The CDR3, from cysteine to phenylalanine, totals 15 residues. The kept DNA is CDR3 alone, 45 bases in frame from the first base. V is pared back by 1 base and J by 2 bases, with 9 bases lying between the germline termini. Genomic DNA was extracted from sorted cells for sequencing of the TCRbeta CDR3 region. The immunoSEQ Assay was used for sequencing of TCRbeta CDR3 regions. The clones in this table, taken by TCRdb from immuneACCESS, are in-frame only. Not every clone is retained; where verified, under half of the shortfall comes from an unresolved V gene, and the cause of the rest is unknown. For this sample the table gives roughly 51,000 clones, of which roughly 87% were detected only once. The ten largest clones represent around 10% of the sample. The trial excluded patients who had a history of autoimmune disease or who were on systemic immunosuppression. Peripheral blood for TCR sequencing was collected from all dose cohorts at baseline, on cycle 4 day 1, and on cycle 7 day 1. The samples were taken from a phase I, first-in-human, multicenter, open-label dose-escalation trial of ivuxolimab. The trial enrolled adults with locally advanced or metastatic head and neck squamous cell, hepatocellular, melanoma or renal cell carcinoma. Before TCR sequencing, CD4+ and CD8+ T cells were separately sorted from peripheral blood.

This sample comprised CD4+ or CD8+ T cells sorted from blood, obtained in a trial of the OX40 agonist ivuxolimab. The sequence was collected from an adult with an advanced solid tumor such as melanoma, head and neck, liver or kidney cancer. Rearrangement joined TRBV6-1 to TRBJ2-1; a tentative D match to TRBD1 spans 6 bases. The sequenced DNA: TGTGCCAGCAGTGAAGTCAGGACAGCCTACAATGAGCAGTTCTTC. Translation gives CASSEVRTAYNEQFF.